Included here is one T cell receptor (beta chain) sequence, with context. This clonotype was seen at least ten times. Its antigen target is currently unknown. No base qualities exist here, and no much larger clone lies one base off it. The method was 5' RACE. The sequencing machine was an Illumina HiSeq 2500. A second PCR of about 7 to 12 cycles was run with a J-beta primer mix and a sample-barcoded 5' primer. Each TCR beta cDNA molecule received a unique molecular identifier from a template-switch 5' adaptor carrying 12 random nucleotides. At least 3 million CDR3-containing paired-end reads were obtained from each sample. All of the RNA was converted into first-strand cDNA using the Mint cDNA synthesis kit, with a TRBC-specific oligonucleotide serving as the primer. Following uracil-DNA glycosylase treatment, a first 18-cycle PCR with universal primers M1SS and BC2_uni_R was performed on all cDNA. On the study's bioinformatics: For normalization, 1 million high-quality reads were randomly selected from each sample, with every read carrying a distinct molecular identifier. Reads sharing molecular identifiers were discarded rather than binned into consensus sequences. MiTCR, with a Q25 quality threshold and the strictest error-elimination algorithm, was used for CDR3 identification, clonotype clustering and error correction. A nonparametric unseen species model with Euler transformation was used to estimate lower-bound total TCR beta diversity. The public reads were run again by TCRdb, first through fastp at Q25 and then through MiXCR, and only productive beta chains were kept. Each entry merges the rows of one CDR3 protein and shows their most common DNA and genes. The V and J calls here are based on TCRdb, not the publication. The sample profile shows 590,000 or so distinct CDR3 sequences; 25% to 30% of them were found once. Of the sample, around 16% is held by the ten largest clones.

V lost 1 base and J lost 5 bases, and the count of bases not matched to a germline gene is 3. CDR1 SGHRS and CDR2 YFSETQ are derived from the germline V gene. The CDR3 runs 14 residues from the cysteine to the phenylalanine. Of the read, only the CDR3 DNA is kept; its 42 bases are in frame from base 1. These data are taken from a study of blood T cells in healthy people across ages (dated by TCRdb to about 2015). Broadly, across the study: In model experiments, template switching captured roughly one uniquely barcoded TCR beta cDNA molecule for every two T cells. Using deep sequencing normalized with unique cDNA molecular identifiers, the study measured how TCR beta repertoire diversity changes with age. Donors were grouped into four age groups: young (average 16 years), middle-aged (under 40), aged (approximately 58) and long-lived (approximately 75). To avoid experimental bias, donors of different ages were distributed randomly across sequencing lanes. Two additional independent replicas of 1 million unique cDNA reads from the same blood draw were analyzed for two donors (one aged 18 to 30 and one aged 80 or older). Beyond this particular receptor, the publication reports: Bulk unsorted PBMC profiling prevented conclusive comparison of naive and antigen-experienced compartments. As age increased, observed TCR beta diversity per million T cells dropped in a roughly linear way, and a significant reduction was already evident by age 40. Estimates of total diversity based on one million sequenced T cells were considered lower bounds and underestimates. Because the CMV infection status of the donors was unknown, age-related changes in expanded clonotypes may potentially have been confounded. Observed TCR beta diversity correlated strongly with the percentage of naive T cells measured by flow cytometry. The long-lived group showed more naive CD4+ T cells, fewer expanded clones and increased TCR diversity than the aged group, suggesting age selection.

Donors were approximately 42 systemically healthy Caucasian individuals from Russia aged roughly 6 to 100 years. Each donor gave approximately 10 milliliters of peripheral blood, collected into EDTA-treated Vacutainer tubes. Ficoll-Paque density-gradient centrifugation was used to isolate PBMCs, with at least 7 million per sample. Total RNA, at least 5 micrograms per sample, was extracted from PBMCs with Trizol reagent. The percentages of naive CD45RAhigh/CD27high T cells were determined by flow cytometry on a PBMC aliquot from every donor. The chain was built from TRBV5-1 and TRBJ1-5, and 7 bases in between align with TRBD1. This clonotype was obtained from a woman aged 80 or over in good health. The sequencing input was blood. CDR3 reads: CASSLSTGDQPQHF. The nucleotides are TGCGCCAGCAGCTTGTCCACAGGGGATCAGCCCCAGCATTTT.